This entry lists 22 T cell receptor beta chains sequenced from one sample in a study of cytomegalovirus exposure and HLA in healthy donors (dated by TCRdb to the late 2010s). Library construction relied on the immunoSEQ multiplex PCR assay. For the multiplex PCR, a mixture combining 60 forward primers for TCR Vbeta segments and 13 reverse primers for TCR Jbeta segments was used. TCRdb's version of the immuneACCESS table is confined to in-frame rearrangements and falls short of the full clone set. An unresolved V gene accounts for under half of the shortfall where checked; the remainder is of unknown origin. The sample includes about 88,000 clones, with nearly 70% observed a single time. The ten top clones hold around 2.5% of the sample. Material for sequencing was PBMCs. Every receptor here comes from a man aged 50-60 years in good health and CMV-seronegative.

The V and J genes are TRBV4-2 and TRBJ2-5, with 13 nucleotides matching TRBD2. Germline V gives CDR1 LGHNA, CDR2 YNFKEQ. Losses at the gene ends were 5 bases for V and 1 base for J; bases not matched to a gene: 10. This CDR3 is built from 18 residues. The CDR3 nucleotides read TGTGCCAGCAGCAACCTAGGACTAGCGGGGGACCTCCAAGAGACCCAGTACTTC. Its translation is CASSNLGLAGDLQETQYF.

This clone was seen once. The chain uses TRBV2 and TRBJ2-7, with 7 bases fitting TRBD1. CDR1 is SNHLY, CDR2 FYNNEI, per germline. The CDR3 has 13 amino acids. J lost 6 bases, V lost 5 bases, and 7 bases had no gene match. The CDR3 nucleotides are TGTGCCAGCAGTTACTCACAGGGGACCGAGCAGTACGTC. Protein sequence: CASSYSQGTEQYV.

There are a few counts of this clone. The chain has TRBV28 and TRBJ2-7, with 13 bases lining up with TRBD2. CDR1 is MDHEN, CDR2 SYDVKM, per germline. This CDR3 spans 15 amino acids. V dropped 6 bases and J dropped 4; count of bases not matched to a gene: 6. This chain's CDR3 is CASREGLAGEYEQYF. In DNA form, the CDR3 reads TGTGCCAGCAGGGAAGGACTAGCGGGGGAATACGAGCAGTACTTC. Full variable domain (outside the CDR3, taken from reference TRBV28 and TRBJ2-7): DVKVTQSSRYLVKRTGEKVFLECVQDMDHENMFWYRQDPGLGLRLIYFSYDVKMKEKGDIPEGYSVSREKKERFSLILESASTNQTSMYLCASREGLAGEYEQYFGPGTRLTVT.

V usage is TRBV5-4 and J usage is TRBJ2-7; 8 nucleotides align to TRBD2. The V segment lost 5 bases and the J segment 0 bases; nucleotides outside the gene matches: 4. The length of the CDR3 is 14 residues. Germline V lookup: CDR1 SGHNT, CDR2 YYREEE (reference sequence). Here the CDR3 reads CASRKSGSSYEQYV. The DNA of the CDR3 is TGTGCCAGCAGGAAAAGCGGGAGCTCCTACGAGCAGTACGTC.

The chain links TRBV5-1 to TRBJ2-3, with D maybe TRBD1 (6 bases). CDR3 length equals 17 residues. The V end lost 4 bases, the J end lost 1 base, and 19 bases lay between the germline ends. Germline V gene data show CDR1 as SGHRS and CDR2 as YFSETQ. The CDR3 coding sequence is TGCGCCAGCAGCATGGCTCGATTAGGGGGTGGCACAGATACGCAGTATTTT. Translation: CASSMARLGGGTDTQYF.

CDR3 coding DNA: TGTGCCAGCAGCTTGGCTGTAGGAAACACCATATATTTT. Translating it yields CASSLAVGNTIYF. The V and J genes are TRBV5-6 and TRBJ1-3, with D hard to call. The CDR3 covers 13 residues. The germline V gene has CDR1 SGHDT and CDR2 YYEEEE. Trimming pared 0 bases from V and 4 bases from J, leaving 5 bases between.

The genes are TRBV27 and TRBJ2-7; the D is unclear. Germline assignment: CDR1 MNHEY and CDR2 SMNVEV (reference sequence). The V end was cut by 5 bases, the J end by 2 bases, with 13 bases between. CDR3 length: 14 residues. The CDR3 loop reads CASSLTTTPYEQYF. The CDR3 DNA follows: TGTGCCAGCAGTCTCACAACTACTCCCTACGAGCAGTACTTC.

This clone was seen just once. This chain joins TRBV7-3 and TRBJ1-1; TRBD1 matches 9 bases. V was pared by 4 bases and J by 0 bases, with 6 bases of the junction left unmatched. Germline V gene sequence: CDR1 SGHTA, CDR2 FQGTGA. The CDR3 spans 16 residues. As DNA, the CDR3 is TGTGCCAGCAGCTCGGGGACAGGGTCGGTGAACACTGAAGCTTTCTTT. Amino acids: CASSSGTGSVNTEAFF.

This clone was counted many times. J is TRBJ2-5 and V is TRBV10-3; TRBD2 matches at 11 bases. Germline V lookup: CDR1 ENHRY, CDR2 SYGVKD. V lost 4 bases to trimming and J lost 4 bases; unmatched junction nucleotides: 8. CDR3 size: 16 residues. Written as DNA, the CDR3 is TGTGCCATCAGTGGTCTAGCGGGAGGTGGGGCAGAGACCCAGTACTTC. This translates into CAISGLAGGGAETQYF.

In its sample, this clone was seen once. The V and J genes are TRBV4-2 and TRBJ2-7; 8 bases agree with TRBD1. Looked up from germline, CDR1 is LGHNA and CDR2 is YNFKEQ. There are 14 residues in the CDR3. The V gene end was trimmed by 2 bases and the J gene end by 2 bases; junction bases not matched to a gene: 2. The CDR3: CASSQSDRAYEQYV. In DNA, the CDR3 is TGTGCCAGCAGCCAATCGGACAGGGCCTACGAGCAGTACGTC.

The chain recombines TRBV6-1 with TRBJ2-3, with D unclear. V lost 4 bases to trimming and J lost 2 bases, with 16 bases between them. Germline CDR1 and CDR2: MNHNS and SASEGT. The CDR3 is made up of 16 amino acids. CDR3 sequence (DNA): TGTGCCAGCAGTGCGAGGCTCTCTACCATCACAGATACGCAGTATTTT. It is translated as CASSARLSTITDTQYF.

This chain joins TRBV10-3 and TRBJ2-3, with D tentatively TRBD2 (6 bases). This CDR3 contains 15 residues. V lost 7 bases and J lost 2, with 16 bases in between. Germline V lookup: CDR1 ENHRY, CDR2 SYGVKD. The CDR3: CAITSGTVLTDTQYF. DNA of the CDR3: TGTGCCATCACATCCGGGACTGTACTCACAGATACGCAGTATTTT.

The chain combines TRBV19 with TRBJ1-3; no reliable D call. V was clipped by 3 bases and J by 7 bases, with 16 bases between them. There are 15 residues in the CDR3. CDR1 and CDR2 from the germline V gene are LNHDA and SQIVND (reference sequence). For the CDR3, the DNA is TGTGCCAGTAGTATCGACTCTCTCCTTTGGAACACCATATATTTT. This sequence encodes CASSIDSLLWNTIYF.

This clone has just a few counts. The V gene is TRBV7-9, the J gene TRBJ2-7; TRBD1 matches 8 bases. CDR1 SEHNR and CDR2 FQNEAQ come from the germline V gene (reference sequence). The length of the CDR3 is 15 residues. The V and J ends lost 4 bases and 2 bases, in that order; junction bases with no gene match: 7. The CDR3 DNA sequence: TGTGCCAGCAGCTCCCGGACAGGGAACCCCTACGAGCAGTACTTC. It translates to CASSSRTGNPYEQYF.

The chain uses TRBV18 and TRBJ2-5, with D possibly TRBD1 on 5 matching bases. The CDR3 is 16 amino acids. Germline-derived CDR1 and CDR2 are KGHSH and LQKENI. Trimming shortened V by 1 base and J by 5 bases, and 17 bases separated the two germline ends. CDR3 sequence: CASSPLLRGLGETQYF. CDR3 DNA sequence: TGTGCCAGCTCACCACTCTTAAGGGGCCTGGGGGAGACCCAGTACTTC.

This clone occurred a few times. The chain combines TRBV25-1 with TRBJ1-4; 7 bases are a match to TRBD1. The CDR3 has 15 residues. V was clipped by 3 bases and J by 6 bases; unmatched bases: 7. Germline assignment: CDR1 MGHDK and CDR2 SYGVNS. CDR3 amino acids: CASSDRQGKYEKLFF. Written as DNA, the CDR3 is TGTGCCAGCAGTGACAGACAGGGAAAATATGAAAAACTGTTTTTT. Based on the CDR3 plus reference TRBV25-1 and TRBJ1-4, the full variable domain is EADIYQTPRYLVIGTGKKITLECSQTMGHDKMYWYQQDPGMELHLIHYSYGVNSTEKGDLSSESTVSRIRTEHFPLTLESARPSHTSQYLCASSDRQGKYEKLFFGSGTQLSVL.

The J gene is TRBJ2-7, the V gene TRBV18; possibly TRBD1 for D (5 bases). The CDR3 totals 16 residues. Germline V gene lookup returns CDR1 KGHSH and CDR2 LQKENI. With 3 bases removed from V and 6 bases from J, the gap between germline ends came to 21 bases. In nucleotides, the CDR3 is TGTGCCAGCTCACCTCCAGTCTCCAGGGTAGGTTTCGAGCAGTACTTC. This gives the protein CASSPPVSRVGFEQYF.

Only one count was recorded for this clone. The chain joins TRBV5-1 to TRBJ1-2; tentative D call: TRBD1 (6 bases). V lost 4 bases and J 8 bases, leaving 12 bases between the germline ends. The CDR3 sequence is 12 residues long. CDR1 SGHRS and CDR2 YFSETQ come from the germline V gene. The CDR3 sequence is CASSTNRDGYTF. CDR3 DNA sequence: TGCGCCAGCAGCACCAACAGGGACGGCTACACCTTC.

This chain uses TRBV19 with TRBJ1-5; perhaps TRBD1 as D (6 bases). V was cut by 1 base and J by 3 bases, with 13 bases left in between. The CDR3 contains 16 residues. CDR1 and CDR2 (germline): LNHDA, SQIVND (reference sequence). The CDR3 loop is CASSIVGHLLNQPQHF. Written as DNA, the CDR3 is TGTGCCAGTAGTATAGTGGGACATCTCCTCAATCAGCCCCAGCATTTT.

V usage is TRBV7-8 and J usage is TRBJ1-1, with D uncertain. Trimming left V 3 bases short and J 7 bases short, with 18 bases between. The CDR3 is 15 residues long. Germline V gene lookup returns CDR1 SGHVS and CDR2 FQNEAQ. This chain's CDR3 is CASSFVMQRVGEAFF. As DNA, the CDR3 is TGTGCCAGCAGCTTTGTCATGCAGAGGGTTGGTGAAGCTTTCTTT.

This clone was recorded a few times. The rearrangement joins TRBV30 to TRBJ1-4, with D possibly being TRBD1 (5 bases). The CDR3 spans 13 residues. V was clipped by 3 bases and J by 8 bases, with 13 bases between them. The germline gives CDR1 GTSNPN, CDR2 SVGIG (reference sequence). CDR3 amino acids: CAWSHGHTEKLFF. The CDR3 DNA reads as TGTGCCTGGAGCCATGGACACACAGAAAAACTGTTTTTT.

V gene TRBV19 combines with J gene TRBJ1-5; D is unresolved. Germline-derived CDR1 and CDR2 are LNHDA and SQIVND (reference sequence). V was shortened by 6 bases and J by 0 bases, with 9 bases between the two germline ends. This CDR3 is 14 amino acids long. CDR3: CASRGGYSNQPQHF. CDR3 sequence (DNA): TGTGCCAGTAGAGGAGGGTATAGCAATCAGCCCCAGCATTTT.